The clone carrying this TCR beta chain was detected many times. The sample comes from a study of identical twins. Germline CDR1 is WNHNN and CDR2 is SYGVQD (reference sequence). Trimming shortened V by 3 bases and J by 4 bases, and 20 bases separated the two germline ends. This CDR3 contains 17 residues. TCRdb independently ran MiXCR on the 5' RACE reads; one entry per CDR3 protein. The sample comprises hundreds of thousands of distinct CDR3 sequences, 10% to 15% of which are singletons, and around 7.8% rests with the top ten. Another study also made use of these data, one on yellow fever vaccine responses in identical twins.

V gene TRBV10-1 combines with J gene TRBJ2-3, with unresolved D. Sequencing was performed on CD8+ T cells sorted from blood. The clonotype comes from a woman aged 18-35 years in good health. The CDR3 spells CASSEEMPLGLSDTQYF. CDR3 nucleotides: TGCGCCAGCAGTGAAGAAATGCCCTTGGGGTTATCAGATACGCAGTATTTT.